This paragraph covers one T cell receptor (beta chain) sequence. Healthy Caucasians from Russia aged about 6 to 100 served as donors. Next came a second PCR, run for about 7 to 12 cycles, which used a sample-barcoded 5' primer along with a J-beta primer mix. Every cDNA molecule carried a tag from a template-switch adaptor bearing 12 random nucleotides. One entry per CDR3 protein results from TCRdb running MiXCR on the 5' RACE reads. Of around 1,900,000 distinct CDR3 sequences listed, approximately 39% are singletons. The entry originates in a study of blood T cells in healthy people across ages. The CDR3 totals 14 residues. V lost 0 bases and J lost 10, with 10 bases in between. Germline assignment: CDR1 LNHNV and CDR2 YYDKDF (reference sequence).

The TCR was taken from a human donor in good health. Sequences were obtained from blood. The chain has TRBV15 and TRBJ1-6; D call uncertain. CDR3 bases: TGTGCCACCAGCAGAGATCTCGAGGACTCACCCCTCCACTTT. Protein: CATSRDLEDSPLHF.